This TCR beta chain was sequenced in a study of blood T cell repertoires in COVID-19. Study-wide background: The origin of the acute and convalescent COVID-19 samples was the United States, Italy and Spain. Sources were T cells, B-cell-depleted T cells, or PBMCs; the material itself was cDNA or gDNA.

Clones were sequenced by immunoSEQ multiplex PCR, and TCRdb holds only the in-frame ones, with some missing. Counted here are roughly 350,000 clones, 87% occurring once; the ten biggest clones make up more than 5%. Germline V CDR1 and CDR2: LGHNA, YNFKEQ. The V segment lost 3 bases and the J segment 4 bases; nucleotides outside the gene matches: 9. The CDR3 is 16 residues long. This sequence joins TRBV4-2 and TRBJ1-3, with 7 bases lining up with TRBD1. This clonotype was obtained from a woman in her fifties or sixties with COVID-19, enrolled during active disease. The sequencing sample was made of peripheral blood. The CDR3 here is CASSQKGQRRGNTIYF. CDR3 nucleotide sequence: TGTGCCAGCAGCCAGAAGGGACAGCGTAGGGGAAACACCATATATTTT.